The clone carrying this TCR beta chain was observed a few times. The target antigen is unknown. This CDR3 spans 17 amino acids. The V gene's germline CDR1 is LGHNA and CDR2 YSLEER. J was trimmed by 4 bases and V by 3 bases; bases with no gene match: 12. These data are taken from a study of chemoradiotherapy in HPV16-positive cancers. Study conclusions and caveats: Better recurrence-free survival went with HPV-responsive T-cell expansion in HPV16-positive patients.

Sequencing used immunoSEQ multiplex PCR; TCRdb keeps in-frame clones, though not all of them. The sample includes 7,500 to 9,500 clones, approximately 77% of them seen just once. The chain combines TRBV4-3 with TRBJ2-7; TRBD2 matches at 10 bases. The receptor's source is a human donor with HPV-associated anogenital cancer. Sequencing was performed on tumor tissue, taken from a patient who underwent chemoradiotherapy. In DNA form, the CDR3 reads TGCGCCAGCAGCCACCTAGCGGGGGCCCTGGGTGGATACGAGCAGTACTTC. Encoded protein: CASSHLAGALGGYEQYF.